This T cell receptor beta chain was found in a study of vaccination effects on CD4 cells after COVID-19. Study-level results: The study found marked clonal contraction of infection- and vaccine-induced clones late after vaccination. Recruitment yielded few convalescent patients, and the study had no early post-infection timepoints.

CDR3 size: 14 residues. Germline V lookup: CDR1 MNHEY, CDR2 SVGAGI. The V and J ends lost 0 bases and 4 bases respectively, with 9 bases between them. With regard to this clone: Its antigen is currently unknown.

The repertoire was sequenced with immunoSEQ multiplex PCR; TCRdb's copy has only in-frame clones and lacks some. The sample contains 35,000 to 50,000 clones, roughly 70% of which appear only once. ViraFEST assay sequencing came after antigen-specific CD4+ T cells were expanded with viral peptide pools. The culture ran for 10 days before CD4+ T cells were isolated. Vaccine recipients, nucleocapsid antibody negative, had no prior SARS-CoV-2 infection. Some 2 million PBMC per well were cultured with around 9.1 IU/ml IL-2 and roughly 9.9 ug/ml peptides. The receptor comes from a human donor who received a COVID-19 vaccine. This specimen consisted of CD4+ T cells from PBMCs cultured with HCoV-OC43 spike peptides, obtained before COVID-19 vaccination. Subset given: HCoV-OC43 spike overlapping peptide pool stimulation. The chain uses TRBV6-5 and TRBJ1-2, with no clear D. This CDR3 is CASSYSADFYGYTF. CDR3 DNA sequence: TGTGCCAGCAGTTACTCGGCGGATTTCTATGGCTACACCTTC.